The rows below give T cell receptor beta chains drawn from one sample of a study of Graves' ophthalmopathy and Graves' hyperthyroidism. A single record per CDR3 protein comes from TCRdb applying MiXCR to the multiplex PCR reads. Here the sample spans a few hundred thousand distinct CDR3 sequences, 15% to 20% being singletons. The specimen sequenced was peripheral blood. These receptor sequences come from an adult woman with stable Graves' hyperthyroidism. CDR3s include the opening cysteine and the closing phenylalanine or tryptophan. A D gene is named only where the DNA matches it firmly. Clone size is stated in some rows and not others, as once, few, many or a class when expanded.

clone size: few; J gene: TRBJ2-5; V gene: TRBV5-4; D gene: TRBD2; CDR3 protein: CASSEGRELSKTQYF; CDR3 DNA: TGTGCCAGCAGTGAGGGGCGGGAGCTGAGTAAGACCCAGTACTTC
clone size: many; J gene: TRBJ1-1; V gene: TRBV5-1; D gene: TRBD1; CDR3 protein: CASSPGDRPNTEAFF; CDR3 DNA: TGCGCCAGCAGCCCCGGGGACAGGCCGAACACTGAAGCTTTCTTT
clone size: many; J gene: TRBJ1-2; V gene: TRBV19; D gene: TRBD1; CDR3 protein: CASRTGSGYTF; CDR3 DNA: TGTGCCAGTAGGACAGGGTCTGGCTACACCTTC
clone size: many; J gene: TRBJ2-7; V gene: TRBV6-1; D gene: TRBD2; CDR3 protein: CASRGLAGGPYEQYF; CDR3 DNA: TGTGCCAGCAGGGGACTAGCGGGAGGGCCGTACGAGCAGTACTTC
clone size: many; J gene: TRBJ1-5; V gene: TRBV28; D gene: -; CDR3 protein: CAISVLHQPQHF; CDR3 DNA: TGTGCCATCTCCGTTCTGCACCAGCCCCAGCATTTT
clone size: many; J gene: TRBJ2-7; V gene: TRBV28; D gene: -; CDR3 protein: CASSLGQEPFGQYF; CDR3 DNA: TGTGCCAGCAGTTTAGGGCAGGAGCCCTTCGGGCAGTACTTC
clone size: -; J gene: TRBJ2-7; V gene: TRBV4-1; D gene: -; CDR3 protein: CASSQDFYGRGVYEQYF; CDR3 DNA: TGCGCCAGCAGCCAAGACTTTTATGGCAGGGGGGTCTACGAGCAGTACTTC
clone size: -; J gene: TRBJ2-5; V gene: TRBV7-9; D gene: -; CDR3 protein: CASNTETQYF; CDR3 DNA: TGTGCCAGCAACACGGAGACCCAGTACTTC
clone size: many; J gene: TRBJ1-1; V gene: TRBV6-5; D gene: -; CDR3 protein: CASSYDSNTEAFF; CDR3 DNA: TGTGCCAGCAGTTACGACAGTAACACTGAAGCTTTCTTT
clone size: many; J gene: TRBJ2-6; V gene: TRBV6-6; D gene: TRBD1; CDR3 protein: CASSLRTGFASSGANVLTF; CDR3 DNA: TGTGCCAGCAGTCTCAGGACAGGGTTTGCGAGCTCTGGGGCCAACGTCCTGACTTTC
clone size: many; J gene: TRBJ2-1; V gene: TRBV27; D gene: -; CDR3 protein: CASSVYNEQFF; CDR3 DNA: TGTGCCAGCAGTGTTTACAATGAGCAGTTCTTC
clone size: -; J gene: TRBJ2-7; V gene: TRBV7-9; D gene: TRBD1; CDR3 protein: CASSDRGHSYEQYF; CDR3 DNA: TGTGCCAGCAGCGACAGGGGGCACTCCTACGAGCAGTACTTC
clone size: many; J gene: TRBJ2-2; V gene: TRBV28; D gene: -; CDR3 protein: CASSLRGYGLFF; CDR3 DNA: TGTGCCAGCAGTTTAAGGGGGTACGGGCTGTTTTTT
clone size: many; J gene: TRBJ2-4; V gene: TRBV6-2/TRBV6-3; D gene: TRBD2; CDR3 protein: CASSYGLAGQAKNIQYF; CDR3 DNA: TGTGCCAGCAGTTACGGACTAGCGGGACAGGCCAAAAACATTCAGTACTTC
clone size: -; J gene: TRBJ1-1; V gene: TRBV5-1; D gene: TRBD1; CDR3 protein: CASSGSGGYTEAFF; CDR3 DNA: TGCGCCAGCAGCGGCTCAGGGGGATACACTGAAGCTTTCTTT
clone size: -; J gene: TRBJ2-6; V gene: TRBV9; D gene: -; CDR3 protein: CASQYRVGGANVLTF; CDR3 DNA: TGTGCCAGCCAGTACAGGGTGGGCGGGGCCAACGTCCTGACTTTC
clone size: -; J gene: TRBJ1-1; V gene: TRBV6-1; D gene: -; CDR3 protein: CASSVHENTEAFF; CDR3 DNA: TGTGCCAGCAGTGTACATGAGAACACTGAAGCTTTCTTT
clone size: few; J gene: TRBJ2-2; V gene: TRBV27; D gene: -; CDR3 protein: CASSEALWGLEAGELFF; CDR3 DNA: TGTGCCAGCAGTGAGGCCCTCTGGGGGCTCGAAGCCGGGGAGCTGTTTTTT
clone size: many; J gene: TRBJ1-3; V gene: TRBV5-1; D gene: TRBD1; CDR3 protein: CASSSNRDSVGNTIYF; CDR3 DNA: TGCGCCAGCAGTTCCAATCGGGACAGCGTTGGAAACACCATATATTTT
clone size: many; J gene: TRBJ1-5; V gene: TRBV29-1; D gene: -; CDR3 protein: CSVGDGSNQPQHF; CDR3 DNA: TGCAGCGTTGGGGACGGGAGCAATCAGCCCCAGCATTTT
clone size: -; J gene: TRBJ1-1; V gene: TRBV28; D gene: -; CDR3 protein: CASSWGPYTEAFF; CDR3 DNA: TGTGCCAGCAGTTGGGGCCCGTACACTGAAGCTTTCTTT
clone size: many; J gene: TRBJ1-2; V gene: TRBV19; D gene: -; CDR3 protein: CASSIGQRANYGYTF; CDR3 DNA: TGTGCCAGTAGTATCGGGCAGAGAGCTAACTATGGCTACACCTTC
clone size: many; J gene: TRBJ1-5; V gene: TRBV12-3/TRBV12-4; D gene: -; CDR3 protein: CASSPDTNQPQHF; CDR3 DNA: TGTGCCAGCAGTCCCGACACGAATCAGCCCCAGCATTTT
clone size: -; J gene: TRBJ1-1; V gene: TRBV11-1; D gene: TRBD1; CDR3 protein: CASSHRGAGTGFRTEAFF; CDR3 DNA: TGTGCCAGCAGCCACCGAGGTGCCGGGACAGGTTTTCGCACTGAAGCTTTCTTT
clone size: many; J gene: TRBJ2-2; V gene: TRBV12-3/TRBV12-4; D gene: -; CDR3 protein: CASSFSLELNTGELFF; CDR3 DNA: TGTGCCAGCAGTTTTAGCTTGGAACTGAACACCGGGGAGCTGTTTTTT
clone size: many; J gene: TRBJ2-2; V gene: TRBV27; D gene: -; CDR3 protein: CASHLSGSNTGELFF; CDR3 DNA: TGTGCCAGCCATCTGAGCGGGTCGAACACCGGGGAGCTGTTTTTT
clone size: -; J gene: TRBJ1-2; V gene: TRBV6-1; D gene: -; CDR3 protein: CASSEAHSYGYTF; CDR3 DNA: TGTGCCAGCAGTGAAGCGCACAGCTATGGCTACACCTTC
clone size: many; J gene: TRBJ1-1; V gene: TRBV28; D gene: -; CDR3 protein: CASSFSTLMNTEAFF; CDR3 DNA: TGTGCCAGCAGTTTCAGCACCCTCATGAACACTGAAGCTTTCTTT
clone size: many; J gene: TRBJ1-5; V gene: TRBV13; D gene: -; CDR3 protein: CASSLVCNQPQHF; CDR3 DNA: TGTGCCAGCAGCTTAGTGTGCAATCAGCCCCAGCATTTT
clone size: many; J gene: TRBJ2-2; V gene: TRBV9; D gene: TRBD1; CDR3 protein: CASSPGQPTGELFF; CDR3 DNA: TGTGCCAGCAGCCCGGGACAGCCCACCGGGGAGCTGTTTTTT
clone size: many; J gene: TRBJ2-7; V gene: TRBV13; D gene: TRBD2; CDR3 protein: CASSAGPPSGSREQYF; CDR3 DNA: TGTGCCAGCAGCGCAGGCCCGCCTAGCGGGAGTAGGGAGCAGTACTTC
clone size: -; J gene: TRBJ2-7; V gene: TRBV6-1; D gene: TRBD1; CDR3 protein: CASGVRGRASSDF; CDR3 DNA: TGTGCCAGCGGAGTCAGGGGGCGAGCGTCCAGTGACTTC
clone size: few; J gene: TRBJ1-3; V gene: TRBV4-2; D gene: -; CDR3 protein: CASSYGTEGNTIYF; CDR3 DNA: TGTGCCAGCAGCTACGGAACGGAGGGAAACACCATATATTTT
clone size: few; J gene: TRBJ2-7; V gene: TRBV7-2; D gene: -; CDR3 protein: CASNLLRDTYEQYF; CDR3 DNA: TGTGCCAGCAACTTATTACGGGACACTTACGAGCAGTACTTC
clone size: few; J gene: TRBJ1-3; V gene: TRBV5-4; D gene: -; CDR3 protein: CASRPKAGNTIYF; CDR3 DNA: TGTGCCAGCCGACCCAAAGCTGGAAACACCATATATTTT
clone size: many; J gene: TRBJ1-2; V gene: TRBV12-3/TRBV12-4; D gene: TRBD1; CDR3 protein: CATTMGQGASYGYTF; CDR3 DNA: TGTGCCACCACCATGGGACAGGGGGCGTCTTATGGCTACACCTTC
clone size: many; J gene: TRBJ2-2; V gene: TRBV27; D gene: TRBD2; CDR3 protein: CASSPGLAGGELFF; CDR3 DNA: TGTGCCAGCAGTCCGGGACTAGCTGGCGGGGAGCTGTTTTTT
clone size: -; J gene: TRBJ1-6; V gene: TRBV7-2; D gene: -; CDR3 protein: CASSPGAQGTLHF; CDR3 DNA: TGTGCCAGCAGCCCCGGGGCCCAAGGGACCCTCCACTTT
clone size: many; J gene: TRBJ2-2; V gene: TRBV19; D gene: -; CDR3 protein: CASSSPRKRAANTGELFF; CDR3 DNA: TGTGCCAGTAGCTCTCCCCGCAAACGAGCGGCAAACACCGGGGAGCTGTTTTTT
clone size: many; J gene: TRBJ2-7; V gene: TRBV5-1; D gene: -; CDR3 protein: CASSSLTGTDEQYF; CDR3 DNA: TGCGCCAGCAGTTCCCTGACAGGAACGGACGAGCAGTACTTC
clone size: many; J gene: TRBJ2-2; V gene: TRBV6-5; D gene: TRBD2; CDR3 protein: CASSFSLGGGNTGELLF; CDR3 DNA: TGTGCCAGCAGTTTCTCCCTGGGCGGGGGGAACACCGGGGAGCTGCTTTTT
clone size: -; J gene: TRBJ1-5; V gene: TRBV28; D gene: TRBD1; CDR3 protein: CASSLAPGQWPQHF; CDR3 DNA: TGTGCCAGCAGTTTAGCACCGGGACAGTGGCCCCAGCATTTT
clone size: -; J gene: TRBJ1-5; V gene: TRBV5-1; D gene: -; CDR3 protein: CASLRPNRPQHF; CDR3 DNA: TGCGCCAGCTTGCGCCCGAATCGGCCCCAGCATTTT
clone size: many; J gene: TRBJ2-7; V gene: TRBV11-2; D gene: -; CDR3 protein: CASSLGGVPTYEQYF; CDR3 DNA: TGTGCCAGCAGCTTAGGAGGGGTCCCTACCTACGAGCAGTACTTC